A selection of T cell receptor beta chains follows, all from one sample in a study of cytomegalovirus exposure and HLA in healthy donors. Method: immunoSEQ multiplex PCR; TCRdb's copy keeps in-frame clones and lacks some. The sample data list 45,000 to 60,000 clones. The sequencing sample was made of PBMCs. These receptor sequences come from a male donor in good health and CMV-seronegative. Both conserved end residues are trimmed from each CDR3. Fields, in order: V gene, J gene, CDR3 length, CDR3 protein.

V gene: TRBV2; J gene: TRBJ1-2; CDR3 length: 9; CDR3 protein: ASIAGGGYT
V gene: TRBV5-4; J gene: TRBJ1-2; CDR3 length: 13; CDR3 protein: ASSLTGQANYGYT
V gene: TRBV9; J gene: TRBJ2-3; CDR3 length: 14; CDR3 protein: ASSAVAGGPTDTQY
V gene: TRBV4-1; J gene: TRBJ2-2; CDR3 length: 14; CDR3 protein: ASSQSDSRGAGELF
V gene: TRBV18; J gene: TRBJ2-3; CDR3 length: 10; CDR3 protein: ASSPVTDTQY
V gene: TRBV4-1; J gene: TRBJ1-3; CDR3 length: 14; CDR3 protein: ASSFGTGGNGNTIY
V gene: TRBV6-6; J gene: TRBJ2-7; CDR3 length: 12; CDR3 protein: ASSGDRITYEQY
V gene: TRBV6-6; J gene: TRBJ1-2; CDR3 length: 11; CDR3 protein: ASSGTGLFGYT
V gene: TRBV7-2; J gene: TRBJ1-1; CDR3 length: 12; CDR3 protein: ASSLRQGNTEAF
V gene: TRBV19; J gene: TRBJ1-2; CDR3 length: 13; CDR3 protein: ASSTRHPSNYGYT
V gene: TRBV14; J gene: TRBJ1-1; CDR3 length: 11; CDR3 protein: ASSRITGTEAF
V gene: TRBV27; J gene: TRBJ1-1; CDR3 length: 11; CDR3 protein: ASSLQVGTEAF
V gene: TRBV6-5; J gene: TRBJ1-2; CDR3 length: 14; CDR3 protein: ASSSSGTGGYYGYT
V gene: TRBV5-1; J gene: TRBJ1-2; CDR3 length: 12; CDR3 protein: ASSLGQEFYGYT
V gene: TRBV5-1; J gene: TRBJ2-1; CDR3 length: 13; CDR3 protein: ASSLGLAGVVEQF
V gene: TRBV11-2; J gene: TRBJ1-2; CDR3 length: 12; CDR3 protein: ASDGPDRVSGYT
V gene: TRBV6-5; J gene: TRBJ1-2; CDR3 length: 13; CDR3 protein: ASSPMTGENYGYT
V gene: TRBV4-1; J gene: TRBJ1-6; CDR3 length: 12; CDR3 protein: ASALDSLNSPLH
V gene: TRBV6-5; J gene: .; CDR3 length: 10; CDR3 protein: ASSYSMGEQY
V gene: TRBV27; J gene: TRBJ2-5; CDR3 length: 12; CDR3 protein: ASSLTGIQETQY
V gene: TRBV6-1; J gene: TRBJ1-1; CDR3 length: 10; CDR3 protein: ASSAPTFEAF
V gene: TRBV4-2; J gene: TRBJ1-1; CDR3 length: 14; CDR3 protein: ASSQDPAGVNTEAF
V gene: TRBV27; J gene: TRBJ1-1; CDR3 length: 13; CDR3 protein: ASSSLQGLSTEAF
V gene: TRBV19; J gene: TRBJ1-5; CDR3 length: 16; CDR3 protein: ASSIGGRISWRSQPQH
V gene: TRBV4-3; J gene: TRBJ2-2; CDR3 length: 13; CDR3 protein: ASSQDRVGTGELF
V gene: TRBV13; J gene: TRBJ1-1; CDR3 length: 11; CDR3 protein: ASSTGTPEEAF
V gene: TRBV5-5; J gene: TRBJ2-7; CDR3 length: 13; CDR3 protein: ASSLANRVPYEQY